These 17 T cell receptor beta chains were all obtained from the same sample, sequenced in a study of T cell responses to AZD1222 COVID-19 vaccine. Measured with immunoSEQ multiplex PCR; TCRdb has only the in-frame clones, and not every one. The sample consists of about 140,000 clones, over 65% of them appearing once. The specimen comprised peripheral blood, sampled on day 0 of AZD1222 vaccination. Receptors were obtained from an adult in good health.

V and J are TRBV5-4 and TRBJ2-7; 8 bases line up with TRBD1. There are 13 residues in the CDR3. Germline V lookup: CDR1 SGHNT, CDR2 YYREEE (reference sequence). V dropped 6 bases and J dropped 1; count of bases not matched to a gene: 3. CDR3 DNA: TGTGCCAGCACCCGACAGGGGTCCTACGAGCAGTACTTC. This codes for CASTRQGSYEQYF.

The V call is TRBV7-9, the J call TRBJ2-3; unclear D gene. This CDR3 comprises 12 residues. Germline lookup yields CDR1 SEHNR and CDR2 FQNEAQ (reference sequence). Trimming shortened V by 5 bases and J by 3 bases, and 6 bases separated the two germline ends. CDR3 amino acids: CASSPGTDTQYF. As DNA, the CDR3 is TGTGCCAGCAGCCCCGGAACAGATACGCAGTATTTT.

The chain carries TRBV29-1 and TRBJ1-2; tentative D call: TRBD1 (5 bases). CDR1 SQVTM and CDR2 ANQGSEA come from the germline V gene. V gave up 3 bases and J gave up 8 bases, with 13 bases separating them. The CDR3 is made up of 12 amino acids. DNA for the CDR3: TGCAGCGTTGATCCCGGGGACTGGGGCTACACCTTC. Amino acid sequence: CSVDPGDWGYTF. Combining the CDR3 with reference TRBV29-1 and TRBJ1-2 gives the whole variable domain SAVISQKPSRDICQRGTSLTIQCQVDSQVTMMFWYRQQPGQSLTLIATANQGSEATYESGFVIDKFPISRPNLTFSTLTVSNMSPEDSSIYLCSVDPGDWGYTFGSGTRLTVV.

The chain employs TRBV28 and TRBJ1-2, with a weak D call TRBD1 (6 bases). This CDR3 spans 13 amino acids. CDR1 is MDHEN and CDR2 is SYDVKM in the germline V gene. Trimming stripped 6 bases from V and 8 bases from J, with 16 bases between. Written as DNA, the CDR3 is TGTGCCAGCAGGGACAGACCTATGGGAGGCTACACCTTC. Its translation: CASRDRPMGGYTF.

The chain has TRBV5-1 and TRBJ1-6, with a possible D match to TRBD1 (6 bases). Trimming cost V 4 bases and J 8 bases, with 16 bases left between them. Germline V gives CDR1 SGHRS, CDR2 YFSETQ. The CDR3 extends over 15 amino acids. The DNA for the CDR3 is TGCGCCAGCAGCAGGACGACAGGTATTGATTCACCCCTCCACTTT. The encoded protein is CASSRTTGIDSPLHF.

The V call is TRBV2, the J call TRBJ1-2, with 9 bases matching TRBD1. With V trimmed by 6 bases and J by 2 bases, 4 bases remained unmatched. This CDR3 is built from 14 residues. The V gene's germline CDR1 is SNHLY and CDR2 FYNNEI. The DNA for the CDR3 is TGTGCCAGCAGCTCCGGGACAGGGAACTATGGCTACACCTTC. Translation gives CASSSGTGNYGYTF.

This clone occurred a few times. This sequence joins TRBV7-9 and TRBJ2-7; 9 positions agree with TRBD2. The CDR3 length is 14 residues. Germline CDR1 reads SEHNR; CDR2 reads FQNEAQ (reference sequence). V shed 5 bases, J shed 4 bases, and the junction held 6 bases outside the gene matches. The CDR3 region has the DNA TGTGCCAGCAGCCACGGACTAGCGTCGTACGAGCAGTACTTC. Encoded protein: CASSHGLASYEQYF.

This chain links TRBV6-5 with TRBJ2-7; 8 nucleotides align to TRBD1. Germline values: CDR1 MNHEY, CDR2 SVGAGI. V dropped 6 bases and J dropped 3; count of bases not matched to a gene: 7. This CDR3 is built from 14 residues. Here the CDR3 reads CASSLTGGGYEQYF. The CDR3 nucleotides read TGTGCCAGCAGCTTAACAGGGGGTGGCTACGAGCAGTACTTC.

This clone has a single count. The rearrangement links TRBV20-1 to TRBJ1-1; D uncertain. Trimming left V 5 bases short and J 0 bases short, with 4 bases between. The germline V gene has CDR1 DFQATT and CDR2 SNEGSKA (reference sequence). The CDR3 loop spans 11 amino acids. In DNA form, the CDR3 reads TGCAGTGCTTTATTGAACACTGAAGCTTTCTTT. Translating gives CSALLNTEAFF.

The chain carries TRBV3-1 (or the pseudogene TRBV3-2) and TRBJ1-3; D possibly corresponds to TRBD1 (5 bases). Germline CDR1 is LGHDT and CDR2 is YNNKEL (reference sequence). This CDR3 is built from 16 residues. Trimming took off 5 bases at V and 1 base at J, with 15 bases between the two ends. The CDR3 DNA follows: TGTGCCAGCAGCGAGGGGTCGGTTGGATCTGGAAACACCATATATTTT. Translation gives CASSEGSVGSGNTIYF.

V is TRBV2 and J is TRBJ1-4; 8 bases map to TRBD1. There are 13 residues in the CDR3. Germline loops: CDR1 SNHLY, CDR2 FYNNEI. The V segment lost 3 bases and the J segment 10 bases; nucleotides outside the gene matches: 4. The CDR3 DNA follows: TGTGCCAGCAGTGAGACAGGGGACGGAAAACTGTTTTTT. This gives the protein CASSETGDGKLFF.

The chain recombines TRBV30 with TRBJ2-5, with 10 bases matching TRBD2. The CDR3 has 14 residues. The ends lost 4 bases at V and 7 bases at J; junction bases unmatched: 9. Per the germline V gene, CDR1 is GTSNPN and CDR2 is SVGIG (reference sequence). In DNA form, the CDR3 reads TGTGCCTGGACGCTTTCTTGGACTAGCGGGACCCAGTACTTC. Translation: CAWTLSWTSGTQYF. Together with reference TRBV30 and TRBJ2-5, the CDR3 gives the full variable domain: SQTIHQWPATLVQPVGSPLSLECTVEGTSNPNLYWYRQAAGRGLQLLFYSVGIGQISSEVPQNLSASRPQDRQFILSSKKLLLSDSGFYLCAWTLSWTSGTQYFGPGTRLLVL.

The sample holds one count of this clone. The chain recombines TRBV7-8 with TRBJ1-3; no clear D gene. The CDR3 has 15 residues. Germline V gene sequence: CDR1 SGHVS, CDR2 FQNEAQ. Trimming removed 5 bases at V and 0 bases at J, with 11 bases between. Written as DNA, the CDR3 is TGTGCCAGCAGCGCTTATCCCAGCTCTGGAAACACCATATATTTT. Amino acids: CASSAYPSSGNTIYF.

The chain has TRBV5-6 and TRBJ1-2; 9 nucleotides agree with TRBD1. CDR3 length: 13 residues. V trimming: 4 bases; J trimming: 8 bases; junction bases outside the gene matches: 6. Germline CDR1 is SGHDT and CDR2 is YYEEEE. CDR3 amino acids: CASSLQGAEGYTF. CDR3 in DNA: TGTGCCAGCAGCCTACAGGGGGCGGAAGGCTACACCTTC.

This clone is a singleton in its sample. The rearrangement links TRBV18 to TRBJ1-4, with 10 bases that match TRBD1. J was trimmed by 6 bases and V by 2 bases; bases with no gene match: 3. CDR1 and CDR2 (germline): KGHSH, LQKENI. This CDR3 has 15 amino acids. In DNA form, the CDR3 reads TGTGCCAGCTCACCAGACAGGGGGCGAGATGAAAAACTGTTTTTT. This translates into CASSPDRGRDEKLFF.

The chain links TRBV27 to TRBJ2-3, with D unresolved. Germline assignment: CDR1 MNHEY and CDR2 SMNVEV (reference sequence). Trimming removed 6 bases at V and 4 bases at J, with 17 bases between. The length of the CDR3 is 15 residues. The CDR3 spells CASRVSISGPDTQYF. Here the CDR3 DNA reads TGTGCCAGCAGAGTGAGCATCTCTGGTCCAGATACGCAGTATTTT.

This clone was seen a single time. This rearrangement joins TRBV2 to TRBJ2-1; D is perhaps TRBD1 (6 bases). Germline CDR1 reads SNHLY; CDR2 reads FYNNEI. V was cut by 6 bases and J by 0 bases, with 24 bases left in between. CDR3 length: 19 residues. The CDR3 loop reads CASSYFLNRVPRSYNEQFF. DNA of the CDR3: TGTGCCAGCAGCTACTTTCTCAACAGGGTCCCACGCTCCTACAATGAGCAGTTCTTC.